This TCR beta chain was sequenced for a study of shared clonotypes between healthy human individuals. Study background: Those who served as donors were a couple of women and a few men between the ages of 18 and 49.

Trimming shortened V by 6 bases and J by 2 bases, and 17 bases separated the two germline ends. Germline V gives CDR1 SGHVS, CDR2 FQNEAQ. This CDR3 comprises 15 residues. This clone was seen only a few times. Its cognate antigen is unknown. The likely explanation is a read error, given a far larger clone one base away. Other DNA sequences of this sample code for an identical CDR3. The authors ran the assay at deep level. TCRdb keeps only in-frame clones here, not all; method: immunoSEQ multiplex PCR. The table records hundreds of thousands of clones, around 76% of them present only once. Within Nashville, Tennessee resided all donors, each a Caucasian adult. Points from the study as a whole: Only blood samples were collected, and tissue repertoires likely differ.

This TCR was recovered from a woman between 40 and 55 years old in good health. Some clones in this sample may be carry-over from other donors' samples. Sequences were obtained from PBMCs. The chain combines TRBV7-8 with TRBJ2-7, with D uncertain. The DNA for the CDR3 is TGTGCCAGCAGTCTCCTCCGCTACTCACCCTACGAGCAGTACTTC. Translating it yields CASSLLRYSPYEQYF.